These T cell receptor beta chains were read from a single sample in a study of radiotherapy plus CTLA-4 blockade in lung cancer. This table comes from immunoSEQ multiplex PCR, and its TCRdb copy is limited to in-frame clones, with some not included. The table shows 30,000 to 40,000 clones, with approximately 89% occurring only once. The sequencing here drew on peripheral blood, taken from a patient treated with radiotherapy plus ipilimumab. Receptor source: a human donor with non-small cell lung cancer who had stable disease on radiotherapy plus ipilimumab. Both conserved end residues are part of each CDR3. The order of the fields is CDR3 protein, CDR3 DNA, J gene, V gene, D gene, clone size. A D gene is named only where the DNA matches it firmly. Some rows mark clone size as missing; the rest say once, few, many or name a class of expanded clone.

CDR3 protein: CASSPGTSNYGYTF
CDR3 DNA: TGTGCCAGCAGCCCGGGGACTTCTAACTATGGCTACACCTTC
J gene: TRBJ1-2
V gene: TRBV14
D gene: NA
clone size: few

CDR3 protein: CASSLRGLAGSGGYNEQFF
CDR3 DNA: TGTGCCAGCAGCTTACGAGGACTAGCGGGGTCCGGGGGGTACAATGAGCAGTTCTTC
J gene: TRBJ2-1
V gene: TRBV7-9
D gene: TRBD2
clone size: NA

CDR3 protein: CASSQGTGGVLNEQFF
CDR3 DNA: TGCGCCAGCAGCCAAGGGACGGGAGGGGTCCTAAATGAGCAGTTCTTC
J gene: TRBJ2-1
V gene: TRBV4-1
D gene: TRBD2
clone size: NA

CDR3 protein: CASSLLATRNTGELFF
CDR3 DNA: TGTGCCAGCAGCTTACTAGCGACCCGGAACACCGGGGAGCTGTTTTTT
J gene: TRBJ2-2
V gene: TRBV5-4
D gene: TRBD2
clone size: NA

CDR3 protein: CASSLTKNEKLFF
CDR3 DNA: TGTGCCAGCAGCCTCACAAAAAATGAAAAACTGTTTTTT
J gene: TRBJ1-4
V gene: TRBV11-2
D gene: NA
clone size: NA

CDR3 protein: CASSRDLNTGELFF
CDR3 DNA: TGTGCCAGCAGTCGGGACTTAAACACCGGGGAGCTGTTTTTT
J gene: TRBJ2-2
V gene: TRBV7-3
D gene: NA
clone size: NA

CDR3 protein: CAWRPWSGGYEQYF
CDR3 DNA: TGTGCCTGGAGGCCCTGGTCAGGGGGCTACGAGCAGTACTTC
J gene: TRBJ2-7
V gene: TRBV30
D gene: TRBD1
clone size: NA

CDR3 protein: CASSFGGPDTQYF
CDR3 DNA: TGTGCCAGCAGCTTTGGGGGCCCAGATACGCAGTATTTT
J gene: TRBJ2-3
V gene: TRBV7-2
D gene: NA
clone size: NA

CDR3 protein: CASSLTGFYEQYF
CDR3 DNA: TGTGCCAGCAGTTTGACAGGGTTCTACGAGCAGTACTTC
J gene: TRBJ2-7
V gene: TRBV28
D gene: TRBD1
clone size: NA

CDR3 protein: CASSSSRGEGSTDTQYF
CDR3 DNA: TGTGCCAGCAGCTCGTCACGTGGGGAGGGAAGCACAGATACGCAGTATTTT
J gene: TRBJ2-3
V gene: TRBV7-3
D gene: TRBD2
clone size: NA

CDR3 protein: CASSPRDAGEPYEQYF
CDR3 DNA: TGCGCCAGCAGCCCCAGGGATGCAGGGGAGCCTTACGAGCAGTACTTC
J gene: TRBJ2-7
V gene: TRBV5-1
D gene: NA
clone size: NA

CDR3 protein: CASSFRGSEQYF
CDR3 DNA: TGTGCCAGCAGTTTTAGAGGGTCCGAGCAGTACTTC
J gene: TRBJ2-7
V gene: TRBV27
D gene: NA
clone size: NA

CDR3 protein: CASSFNRVGTEAFF
CDR3 DNA: TGTGCCAGCAGCTTTAACAGGGTTGGCACTGAAGCTTTCTTT
J gene: TRBJ1-1
V gene: TRBV11-2
D gene: NA
clone size: few

CDR3 protein: CASSWTGGYEQYF
CDR3 DNA: TGTGCCAGCAGTTGGACAGGAGGTTACGAGCAGTACTTC
J gene: TRBJ2-7
V gene: TRBV6-5
D gene: TRBD1
clone size: NA

CDR3 protein: CASSVGRQGNYGYTF
CDR3 DNA: TGTGCCAGCAGTGTCGGAAGACAGGGGAACTATGGCTACACCTTC
J gene: TRBJ1-2
V gene: TRBV28
D gene: TRBD1
clone size: NA

CDR3 protein: CASSRGTSGRSDTQYF
CDR3 DNA: TGTGCCAGCAGCCGCGGGACTAGCGGGAGGTCAGATACGCAGTATTTT
J gene: TRBJ2-3
V gene: TRBV11-3
D gene: TRBD2
clone size: few

CDR3 protein: CASSHQGVGYGYTF
CDR3 DNA: TGTGCCAGCAGCCACCAGGGGGTCGGGTATGGCTACACCTTC
J gene: TRBJ1-2
V gene: TRBV7-9
D gene: TRBD1
clone size: NA

CDR3 protein: CSEDDRTGNGETQYF
CDR3 DNA: TGCAGCGAAGACGACAGGACAGGGAATGGGGAGACCCAGTACTTC
J gene: TRBJ2-5
V gene: TRBV29-1
D gene: TRBD1
clone size: NA

CDR3 protein: CSVVFGNTGELFF
CDR3 DNA: TGCAGCGTTGTGTTCGGGAACACCGGGGAGCTGTTTTTT
J gene: TRBJ2-2
V gene: TRBV29-1
D gene: NA
clone size: NA